The 10 T cell receptor beta chains reported below all come from one sample, sequenced in a study of blood T cells in healthy people across ages. Alongside a J-beta primer mix, a sample-barcoded 5' primer served in a second PCR lasting roughly 6 to 11 cycles. TCRdb analysed the 5' RACE reads with MiXCR anew, one entry per CDR3 protein. The sample has 1.4 million to 1.5 million distinct CDR3 sequences, 42% seen once. Sequenced input: blood. The receptors originated from a woman in her late teens or twenties in good health.

This clonotype was detected ten times or more. The rearrangement joins TRBV10-3 to TRBJ2-1; D remains unclear. CDR1 and CDR2 (germline): ENHRY, SYGVKD. V lost 0 bases and J 0 bases, leaving 6 bases between the germline ends. The CDR3 contains 15 residues. In DNA, the CDR3 is TGTGCCATCAGTGAGTCGTCGGTCTCCTACAATGAGCAGTTCTTC. It encodes CAISESSVSYNEQFF.

The chain couples TRBV25-1 to TRBJ2-2; D call uncertain. This CDR3 is built from 14 residues. Trimming pared 3 bases from V and 4 bases from J, leaving 9 bases between. CDR1 is MGHDK, CDR2 SYGVNS, per germline. In DNA, the CDR3 is TGTGCCAGCAGTGAGTCCCTGGTCACCGGGGAGCTGTTTTTT. Its protein is CASSESLVTGELFF.

The V and J genes are TRBV6-4 and TRBJ2-3; 11 nucleotides line up with TRBD2. With 3 bases clipped from V and 3 bases from J, the junction kept 2 bases outside the gene matches. The CDR3 totals 15 residues. From germline, CDR1 is MRHNA and CDR2 SNTAGT. The DNA of the CDR3 is TGTGCCAGCAGTGAGACTAGCGGGGCTACAGATACGCAGTATTTT. Translated, it gives CASSETSGATDTQYF.

The rearrangement joins TRBV5-1 to TRBJ1-1; 7 positions match TRBD1. CDR1 and CDR2 from the germline V gene are SGHRS and YFSETQ. The V gene end was trimmed by 2 bases and the J gene end by 6 bases; junction bases not matched to a gene: 10. The CDR3 covers 15 residues. CDR3 sequence: CASSFGGTEASEAFF. The CDR3 DNA reads TGCGCCAGCAGCTTTGGGGGGACAGAAGCCTCTGAAGCTTTCTTT.

This chain joins TRBV5-1 and TRBJ2-7; 12 bases align to TRBD1. V was clipped by 4 bases and J by 5 bases; unmatched bases: 10. Per germline, CDR1 SGHRS and CDR2 YFSETQ. The CDR3 contains 16 residues. The CDR3: CASSPQGQGAINEQYF. CDR3 DNA: TGCGCCAGCAGCCCGCAGGGACAGGGGGCTATCAACGAGCAGTACTTC.

This clonotype was picked up a small number of times. The V and J genes are TRBV29-1 and TRBJ2-7, with 11 nucleotides matching TRBD2. V lost 5 bases to trimming and J lost 6 bases; unmatched junction nucleotides: 6. CDR3 length: 13 amino acids. Germline assignment: CDR1 SQVTM and CDR2 ANQGSEA. The chain's CDR3 is CSVSLAGGFEQYF. The CDR3 DNA follows: TGCAGCGTTTCCCTAGCGGGAGGTTTCGAGCAGTACTTC.

In its sample, this clonotype was seen a few times. The rearrangement links TRBV9 to TRBJ2-7, with D possibly TRBD1 on 6 matching bases. The CDR3 sequence is 14 residues long. Per germline, CDR1 SGDLS and CDR2 YYNGEE. Deletions cut 1 base from V and 3 bases from J, with 11 bases between. The CDR3 loop reads CASSVSGESYEQYF. The CDR3, as DNA: TGTGCCAGCAGCGTATCAGGGGAAAGCTACGAGCAGTACTTC. Complete variable domain (other parts from reference TRBV9 and TRBJ2-7): DSGVTQTPKHLITATGQRVTLRCSPRSGDLSVYWYQQSLDQGLQFLIQYYNGEERAKGNILERFSAQQFPDLHSELNLSSLELGDSALYFCASSVSGESYEQYFGPGTRLTVT.

This chain uses TRBV6-9 with TRBJ1-4; D is possibly TRBD1 (6 bases). The CDR3 sequence is 15 residues long. Trimming cost V 7 bases and J 0 bases, with 12 bases left between them. Looked up from germline, CDR1 is MNHGY and CDR2 is SVAAGI. The CDR3 here is CASTTGLATNEKLFF. The CDR3, as DNA: TGTGCCAGCACAACAGGGCTTGCAACTAATGAAAAACTGTTTTTT.

The chain combines TRBV12-3 or TRBV12-4 with TRBJ2-2; D tentatively fits TRBD1 or TRBD2 (5 bases each). This CDR3 comprises 15 residues. Trimming cost V 3 bases and J 7 bases, with 15 bases left between them. The CDR3 loop reads CASSFWGRLVGELFF. The CDR3 DNA is TGTGCCAGCAGTTTCTGGGGGAGATTGGTCGGGGAGCTGTTTTTT.

The V gene is TRBV20-1, the J gene TRBJ2-7; 7 bases are a match to TRBD2. V was clipped by 7 bases and J by 5 bases; unmatched bases: 14. The CDR3 has 14 residues. Germline CDR1 reads DFQATT; CDR2 reads SNEGSKA (reference sequence). The CDR3: CSVPTSRGSNEQYF. The CDR3 DNA reads as TGCAGTGTCCCGACTAGCCGCGGATCTAACGAGCAGTACTTC.